Listed below are T cell receptor beta chains from one sample, sequenced in a study of blood T cell repertoires in COVID-19. This table comes from immunoSEQ multiplex PCR, and its TCRdb copy is limited to in-frame clones, with some not included. In the table there are roughly 100,000 clones, roughly 92% of which are singletons. Sequenced input: peripheral blood. These receptors came from a woman aged 45-65 years with COVID-19, enrolled during active disease. The CDR3 runs from the conserved cysteine through the conserved F or W. The D gene is left open where the match is weak. Where a row states a size, it is once, few, many or the class of an expanded clone; other rows omit it.

clone size | J gene | D gene | V gene | CDR3 protein | CDR3 DNA
- | TRBJ1-4 | - | TRBV6-2/TRBV6-3 | CASSRGNEKLFF | TGTGCCAGCAGTCGGGGAAATGAAAAACTGTTTTTT
- | TRBJ1-2 | TRBD1 | TRBV7-6 | CASSLAQGAGYGYTF | TGTGCCAGCAGCTTAGCTCAGGGGGCAGGCTATGGCTACACCTTC
- | TRBJ2-7 | TRBD1 | TRBV4-1 | CASSQDGQGYYEQYF | TGCGCCAGCAGCCAAGATGGACAGGGCTACTACGAGCAGTACTTC
- | TRBJ1-6 | TRBD1 | TRBV11-3 | CASSPRTGSNSPLHF | TGTGCCAGCAGCCCACGGACAGGGTCAAATTCACCCCTCCACTTT
- | TRBJ1-1 | - | TRBV30 | CAWSFGRGTEAFF | TGTGCCTGGAGTTTCGGCAGGGGCACTGAAGCTTTCTTT
once | TRBJ2-7 | - | TRBV12-3/TRBV12-4 | CASLADPGGEQYF | TGTGCCAGCCTTGCAGACCCAGGAGGCGAGCAGTACTTC
once | TRBJ2-2 | TRBD1 | TRBV24-1 | CATSIRGQGSGELFF | TGTGCCACCAGCATCAGGGGACAGGGTAGCGGGGAGCTGTTTTTT
- | TRBJ2-3 | - | TRBV27 | CASSWAIREPQYF | TGTGCCAGCAGCTGGGCGATCCGGGAGCCGCAGTATTTT
- | TRBJ1-1 | - | TRBV11-3 | CASSFNRGTTEAFF | TGTGCCAGCAGCTTTAATAGGGGAACCACTGAAGCTTTCTTT
- | TRBJ1-2 | - | TRBV5-1 | CASTNWDTLAGYTF | TGCGCCAGCACTAACTGGGACACCCTTGCTGGCTACACCTTC
- | TRBJ1-5 | - | TRBV4-3 | CASSQGRGSNQPQHF | TGCGCCAGCAGCCAAGGCAGGGGAAGCAATCAGCCCCAGCATTTT
- | TRBJ1-6 | - | TRBV6-5 | CASSLQQGGNSPLHF | TGTGCCAGCAGCCTCCAACAGGGCGGAAATTCACCCCTCCACTTT
- | TRBJ1-2 | TRBD1 | TRBV6-6 | CASSYAIPGTGHGYTF | TGTGCCAGCAGTTACGCAATCCCCGGGACAGGGCACGGCTACACCTTC
- | TRBJ1-2 | TRBD1 | TRBV27 | CASYGQGRGTF | TGTGCCAGCTACGGACAGGGTAGGGGCACCTTC
- | TRBJ1-2 | TRBD1 | TRBV28 | CASIPRGVYGYTF | TGTGCCAGCATCCCCAGGGGGGTCTATGGCTACACCTTC
- | TRBJ2-3 | TRBD2 | TRBV7-9 | CASSNLAGEMDTQYF | TGTGCCAGCTCTAATTTAGCGGGGGAAATGGATACGCAGTATTTT
- | TRBJ2-1 | - | TRBV7-3 | CASSPGPGEQFF | TGTGCCAGCAGCCCGGGCCCGGGAGAGCAGTTCTTC
- | TRBJ2-2 | - | TRBV9 | CASRPFLGNTGELFF | TGTGCCAGCAGACCCTTCTTGGGCAACACCGGGGAGCTGTTTTTT
- | TRBJ1-5 | - | TRBV6-5 | CASRGTFLRNQPQHF | TGTGCCAGCAGGGGGACTTTTTTGAGGAATCAGCCCCAGCATTTT
- | TRBJ1-1 | TRBD1 | TRBV28 | CASSLQTGDVTEAFF | TGTGCCAGCAGTTTACAAACAGGGGATGTAACTGAAGCTTTCTTT
- | TRBJ2-3 | - | TRBV11-2 | CASSLVGGTSTDTQYF | TGTGCCAGCAGCTTAGTAGGGGGAACTAGCACAGATACGCAGTATTTT
- | TRBJ2-1 | - | TRBV6-1 | CASSEGWQRNEQFF | TGTGCCAGCAGTGAAGGCTGGCAGAGGAATGAGCAGTTCTTC
- | TRBJ1-4 | - | TRBV19 | CASSSGGAEKLFF | TGTGCCAGTAGTTCCGGGGGGGCGGAAAAACTGTTTTTT
- | TRBJ2-1 | TRBD2 | TRBV7-2 | CGTGTTYNEQFF | TGTGGTACTGGGACTACGTACAATGAGCAGTTCTTC
- | TRBJ1-2 | TRBD1 | TRBV14 | CASSQDWGTGVGYTF | TGTGCCAGCAGCCAAGACTGGGGGACAGGGGTCGGCTACACCTTC
- | TRBJ2-3 | - | TRBV24-1 | CATSQGDTQYF | TGTGCCACCAGTCAGGGAGATACGCAGTATTTT
- | TRBJ1-5 | - | TRBV6-1 | CASSEQGYQPQHF | TGTGCCAGCAGTGAACAGGGGTATCAGCCCCAGCATTTT
- | TRBJ1-2 | TRBD1 | TRBV15 | CATSRLRGSAYGYTF | TGTGCCACCAGCAGACTCAGGGGGTCTGCTTATGGCTACACCTTC
few | TRBJ1-5 | - | TRBV7-7 | CASSLPKQGRDSNQPQHF | TGTGCCAGCAGCTTACCGAAACAGGGCCGGGATAGCAATCAGCCCCAGCATTTT
- | TRBJ1-4 | - | TRBV21-1 | CASSKDQKLFF | TGTGCCAGCAGCAAAGATCAGAAACTGTTTTTT
- | TRBJ2-1 | TRBD1 | TRBV5-1 | CASSLVGTEYNEQFF | TGCGCCAGCAGCTTGGTGGGGACAGAATACAATGAGCAGTTCTTC
- | TRBJ1-5 | TRBD1 | TRBV6-6 | CASRLQGYNQPQHF | TGTGCCAGCAGACTACAGGGGTATAATCAGCCCCAGCATTTT
- | TRBJ2-1 | TRBD1 | TRBV19 | CASSIWGQGVNNEQFF | TGTGCCAGTAGTATCTGGGGACAGGGCGTAAACAATGAGCAGTTCTTC
- | TRBJ2-7 | - | TRBV7-2 | CASSPLRQIYEQYF | TGTGCCAGCAGCCCCCTGAGGCAGATCTACGAGCAGTACTTC
- | TRBJ1-2 | TRBD1 | TRBV10-3 | CAISESPLTGDYGYTF | TGTGCCATCAGTGAGTCGCCTCTGACAGGGGACTATGGCTACACCTTC
once | TRBJ1-4 | TRBD1 | TRBV28 | CASRPTGEREKLFF | TGTGCCAGCAGACCGACAGGGGAAAGGGAAAAACTGTTTTTT
once | TRBJ1-1 | - | TRBV24-1 | CATSDQGYTEAFF | TGTGCCACCAGTGACCAGGGCTACACTGAAGCTTTCTTT
once | TRBJ1-1 | - | TRBV6-6 | CASILRGETEAFF | TGTGCCAGCATCTTAAGGGGTGAAACTGAAGCTTTCTTT
- | TRBJ2-7 | TRBD1 | TRBV7-9 | CASSFPGQGAWEQYF | TGTGCCAGCAGCTTTCCGGGACAGGGGGCCTGGGAGCAGTACTTC
- | TRBJ2-3 | - | TRBV2 | CAGQTATDTQYF | TGTGCCGGCCAGACAGCGACAGATACGCAGTATTTT
once | TRBJ1-1 | - | TRBV6-4 | CASSATVLNTEAFF | TGTGCCAGCAGCGCGACAGTTTTGAACACTGAAGCTTTCTTT
- | TRBJ1-3 | - | TRBV19 | CASSMGAYIGNTIYF | TGTGCCAGTAGTATGGGGGCCTACATCGGAAACACCATATATTTT
- | TRBJ2-1 | - | TRBV5-4 | CASSSVGNEQFF | TGTGCCAGCAGCAGCGTAGGAAATGAGCAGTTCTTC
few | TRBJ2-7 | TRBD1 | TRBV5-6 | CASSLVVGGYSSYEQYF | TGTGCCAGCAGCTTAGTGGTAGGGGGCTACAGCTCCTACGAGCAGTACTTC
- | TRBJ1-1 | - | TRBV30 | CAWSEGLQNTEAFF | TGTGCCTGGAGTGAGGGACTTCAGAACACTGAAGCTTTCTTT
once | TRBJ2-1 | TRBD1 | TRBV5-1 | CASSAYRGKGSYNEQFF | TGCGCCAGCAGCGCATACAGGGGGAAGGGGTCCTACAATGAGCAGTTCTTC
- | TRBJ2-1 | TRBD1 | TRBV24-1 | CATSDLGTGGNEQFF | TGTGCCACCAGTGATTTGGGGACAGGTGGAAATGAGCAGTTCTTC
- | TRBJ2-3 | TRBD2 | TRBV11-2 | CASSLDLRTSGWRTDTQYF | TGTGCCAGCAGCTTAGATCTGAGGACTAGCGGCTGGCGGACAGATACGCAGTATTTT
- | TRBJ2-1 | TRBD2 | TRBV7-8 | CASSLGAGSYINNEQFF | TGTGCCAGCAGCTTAGGAGCGGGGAGTTATATCAACAATGAGCAGTTCTTC
- | TRBJ1-5 | - | TRBV15 | CATSRDLGATSNQPQHF | TGTGCCACCAGCAGAGATCTGGGAGCAACTAGCAATCAGCCCCAGCATTTT
- | TRBJ1-5 | TRBD1 | TRBV6-5 | CASSRQGPNQPQHF | TGTGCCAGCAGCCGACAGGGCCCCAATCAGCCCCAGCATTTT
- | TRBJ1-1 | - | TRBV2 | CASKSQGNTEAFF | TGTGCCAGCAAGTCACAGGGGAACACTGAAGCTTTCTTT
- | TRBJ1-1 | - | TRBV29-1 | CSVVPGSTEAFF | TGCAGCGTTGTTCCAGGGTCCACTGAAGCTTTCTTT
- | TRBJ1-2 | TRBD1 | TRBV29-1 | CSAGTANYGYTF | TGCAGCGCCGGGACAGCTAACTATGGCTACACCTTC
- | TRBJ2-3 | - | TRBV4-1 | CASSQESSGHTAYTDTQYF | TGCGCCAGCAGCCAAGAATCTTCAGGTCACACCGCTTACACAGATACGCAGTATTTT
- | TRBJ1-5 | TRBD1 | TRBV7-9 | CASSLGDSDYQPQHF | TGTGCCAGCAGCTTGGGGGACAGCGATTATCAGCCCCAGCATTTT
- | TRBJ2-3 | TRBD1 | TRBV4-3 | CASSQATGGSHTDTQYF | TGCGCCAGCAGCCAAGCTACAGGGGGATCACACACAGATACGCAGTATTTT
- | TRBJ2-7 | TRBD1 | TRBV9 | CASSFGTGSGEQYF | TGTGCCAGCAGCTTCGGGACAGGGTCGGGCGAGCAGTACTTC
- | TRBJ2-2 | - | TRBV2 | CASSEPGTGELFF | TGTGCCAGCAGTGAACCCGGGACCGGGGAGCTGTTTTTT